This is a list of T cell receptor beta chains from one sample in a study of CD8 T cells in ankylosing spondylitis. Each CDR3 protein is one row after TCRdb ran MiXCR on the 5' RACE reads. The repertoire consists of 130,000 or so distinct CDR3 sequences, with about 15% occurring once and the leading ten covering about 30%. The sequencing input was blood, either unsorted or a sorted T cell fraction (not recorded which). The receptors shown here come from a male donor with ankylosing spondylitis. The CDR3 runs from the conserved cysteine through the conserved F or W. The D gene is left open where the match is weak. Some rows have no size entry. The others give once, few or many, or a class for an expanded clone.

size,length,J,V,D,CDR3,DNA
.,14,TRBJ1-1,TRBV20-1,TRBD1,CSARAGTGETEAFF,TGCAGTGCTAGAGCGGGGACAGGCGAGACTGAAGCTTTCTTT
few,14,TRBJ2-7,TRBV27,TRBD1,CASTTGDSSYEQYF,TGTGCCAGCACGACAGGGGACAGCTCCTACGAGCAGTACTTC
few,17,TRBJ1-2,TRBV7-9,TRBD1,CASSETGTGGRVYGYTF,TGTGCCAGCAGCGAAACCGGGACAGGGGGTCGGGTCTATGGCTACACCTTC
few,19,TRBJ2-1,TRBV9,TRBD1,CASSVVGQGVVHQDNEQFF,TGTGCCAGCAGCGTAGTGGGACAGGGGGTCGTCCACCAAGACAATGAGCAGTTCTTC
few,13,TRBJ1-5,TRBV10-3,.,CAIGGHVNQPQHF,TGTGCCATCGGGGGACATGTCAATCAGCCCCAGCATTTT
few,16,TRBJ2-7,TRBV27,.,CASRPSRGRPSYEQYF,TGTGCCAGCAGGCCATCTCGAGGGAGGCCGTCCTACGAGCAGTACTTC
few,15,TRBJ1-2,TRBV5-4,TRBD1,CASSPGDRRSYGYTF,TGTGCCAGCAGCCCCGGGGACAGGCGTTCCTATGGCTACACCTTC
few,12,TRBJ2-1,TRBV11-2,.,CASQVGYNEQFF,TGTGCCAGCCAGGTGGGTTACAATGAGCAGTTCTTC
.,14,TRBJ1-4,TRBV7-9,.,CASSPPDLNEKLFF,TGTGCCAGCAGCCCCCCGGACCTTAATGAAAAACTGTTTTTT
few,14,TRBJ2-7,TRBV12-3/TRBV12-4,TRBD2,CASSIPGLEHEQYF,TGTGCCAGCAGTATTCCGGGACTAGAGCACGAGCAGTACTTC
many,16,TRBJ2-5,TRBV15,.,CATSRRLGANQETQYF,TGTGCCACCAGCAGGAGGTTAGGAGCAAACCAAGAGACCCAGTACTTC
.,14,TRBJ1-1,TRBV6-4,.,CASSDSIGGTEAFF,TGTGCCAGCAGTGACTCGATTGGAGGCACTGAAGCTTTCTTT
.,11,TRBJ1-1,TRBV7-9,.,CASSDPGRAFF,TGTGCCAGCAGCGACCCGGGGAGGGCTTTCTTT